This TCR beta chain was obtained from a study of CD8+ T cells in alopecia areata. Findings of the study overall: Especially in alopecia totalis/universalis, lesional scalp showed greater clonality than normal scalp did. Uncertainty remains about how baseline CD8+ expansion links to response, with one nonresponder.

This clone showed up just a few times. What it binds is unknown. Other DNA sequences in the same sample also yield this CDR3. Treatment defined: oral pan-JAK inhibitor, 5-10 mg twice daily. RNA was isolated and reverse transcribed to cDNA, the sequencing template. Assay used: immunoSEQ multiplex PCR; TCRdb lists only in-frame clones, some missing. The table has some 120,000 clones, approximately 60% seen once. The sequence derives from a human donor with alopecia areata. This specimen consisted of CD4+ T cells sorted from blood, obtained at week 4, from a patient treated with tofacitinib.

DNA for the CDR3: TGTGCCAGCAGCTTACTGGAGACCCAGTACTTC. This sequence encodes CASSLLETQYF. The J gene is TRBJ2-5, the V gene TRBV7-2; D ambiguous. The germline V and J ends were trimmed by 2 bases and 5 bases, with 3 bases remaining between them. Germline CDR1 reads SGHTA; CDR2 reads FQGNSA. This CDR3 has 11 residues.